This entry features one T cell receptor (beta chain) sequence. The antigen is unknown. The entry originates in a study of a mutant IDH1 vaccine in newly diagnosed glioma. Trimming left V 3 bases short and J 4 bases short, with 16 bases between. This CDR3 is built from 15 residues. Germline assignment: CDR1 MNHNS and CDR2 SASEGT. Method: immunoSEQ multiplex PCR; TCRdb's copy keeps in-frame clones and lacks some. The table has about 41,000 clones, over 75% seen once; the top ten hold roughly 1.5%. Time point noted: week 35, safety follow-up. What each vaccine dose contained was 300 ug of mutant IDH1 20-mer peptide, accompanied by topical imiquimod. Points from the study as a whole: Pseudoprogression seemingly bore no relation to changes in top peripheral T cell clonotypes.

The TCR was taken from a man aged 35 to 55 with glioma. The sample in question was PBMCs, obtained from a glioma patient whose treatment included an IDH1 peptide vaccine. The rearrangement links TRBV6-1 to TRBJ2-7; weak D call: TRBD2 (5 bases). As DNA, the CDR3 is TGTGCCAGCAGTGACGGCCGCATGAGGGATTACGAGCAGTACGTC. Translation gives CASSDGRMRDYEQYV.